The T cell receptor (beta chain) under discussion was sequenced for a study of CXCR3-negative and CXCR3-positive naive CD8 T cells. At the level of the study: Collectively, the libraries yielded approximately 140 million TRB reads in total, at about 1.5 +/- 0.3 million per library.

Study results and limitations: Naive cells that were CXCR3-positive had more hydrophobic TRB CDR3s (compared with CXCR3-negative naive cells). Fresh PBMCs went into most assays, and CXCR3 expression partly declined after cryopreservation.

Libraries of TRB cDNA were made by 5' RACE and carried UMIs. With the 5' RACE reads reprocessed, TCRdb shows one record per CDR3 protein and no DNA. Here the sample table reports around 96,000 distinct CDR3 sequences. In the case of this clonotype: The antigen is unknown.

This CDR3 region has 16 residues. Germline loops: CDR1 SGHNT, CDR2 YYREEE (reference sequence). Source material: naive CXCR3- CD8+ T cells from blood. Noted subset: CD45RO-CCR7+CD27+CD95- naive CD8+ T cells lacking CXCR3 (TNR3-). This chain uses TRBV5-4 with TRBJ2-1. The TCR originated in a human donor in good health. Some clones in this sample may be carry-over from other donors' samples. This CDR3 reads CASSLLLGATYNEQFF.